This T cell receptor (beta chain) was observed in a study of regulatory T cells in long-lasting Graves disease. Assembly of TCR beta libraries relied on iRepertoire HTBI primers together with Arm-PCR of CDR3 regions. In the original analysis: Identified across the samples were over 50 TRBV segments and roughly 14 TRBJ segments. TCRdb used MiXCR to reprocess the multiplex PCR reads, holding one entry per CDR3 protein. TCRdb's processing, not the authors' own work, is the source of the V and J calls. The profile shows 350,000 to 500,000 distinct CDR3 sequences, over 20% of them singletons. V dropped 3 bases and J dropped 1 base, with 10 bases sitting between them. Per germline, CDR1 LNHDA and CDR2 SQIVND (reference sequence). The CDR3 contains 16 residues. This clonotype was counted a few times. Its antigen remains unknown. As for time point: persistent/refractory GD, antithyroid drugs over 5 years with positive TRAb. PBMC-extracted RNA yielded the TCR library.

Findings of the study overall: Not thyroid tissue but only peripheral blood was studied.

The gene calls are TRBV19 and TRBJ2-6; no clear D gene. This TCR was recovered from a female donor with Graves disease. The sequencing here drew on peripheral blood mononuclear cells (PBMCs), taken when the disease was refractory, from a patient treated with antithyroid drugs. DNA of the CDR3: TGTGCCAGTAGTATCGTCAGCCGGTCTGGGGCCAACGTCCTGACTTTC. The encoded protein is CASSIVSRSGANVLTF.